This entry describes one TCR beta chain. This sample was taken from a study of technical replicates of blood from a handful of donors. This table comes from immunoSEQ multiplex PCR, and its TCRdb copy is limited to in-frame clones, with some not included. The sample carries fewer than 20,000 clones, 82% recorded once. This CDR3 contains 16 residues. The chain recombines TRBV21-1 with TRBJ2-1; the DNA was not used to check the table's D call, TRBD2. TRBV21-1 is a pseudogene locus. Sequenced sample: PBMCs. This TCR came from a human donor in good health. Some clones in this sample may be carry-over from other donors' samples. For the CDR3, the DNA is TGTGCCAGCAGCGGCCTTCCGTGGGGGGGCACGGATGAGCAGTTCTTC. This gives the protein CASSGLPWGGTDEQFF.